Following are 22 T cell receptor beta chains from one sample sequenced in a study of blood T cell repertoires in COVID-19. The assay was immunoSEQ multiplex PCR, and TCRdb's table has in-frame clones only and misses some. The repertoire includes about 150,000 clones, 75% to 90% of them detected once, and around 5% sits in the top ten. Source material: peripheral blood. The receptors were sampled from a human donor in a cohort sampled during active COVID-19.

At least ten counts were recorded for this clone. V is TRBV7-9 and J is TRBJ2-5; 9 bases align to TRBD1. The CDR3 has 16 residues. V trimming: 6 bases; J trimming: 3 bases; junction bases outside the gene matches: 11. Per germline, CDR1 SEHNR and CDR2 FQNEAQ (reference sequence). The CDR3 sequence: CASRFGPGQGEETQYF. CDR3 nucleotide sequence: TGTGCCAGCAGATTTGGCCCGGGACAGGGAGAAGAGACCCAGTACTTC.

This chain links TRBV7-6 with TRBJ1-3; D possibly corresponds to TRBD1 (6 bases). Per germline, CDR1 SGHVS and CDR2 FNYEAQ. V was cut by 2 bases and J by 1 base, with 9 bases left in between. CDR3 length: 15 amino acids. The CDR3: CASSLNGQSGNTIYF. The CDR3 nucleotides are TGTGCCAGCAGCTTAAATGGACAGTCTGGAAACACCATATATTTT.

This clone was seen more than once but under ten times. V gene TRBV7-2 combines with J gene TRBJ2-7, with 9 bases lining up with TRBD1. There are 15 residues in the CDR3. The germline V gene has CDR1 SGHTA and CDR2 FQGNSA. The J segment lost 2 bases and the V segment lost 4 bases, leaving 6 bases of the junction unmatched. CDR3 sequence (DNA): TGTGCCAGCAGCTACGACAGGGGGGAGACCTACGAGCAGTACTTC. Translation: CASSYDRGETYEQYF.

The rearrangement joins TRBV15 to TRBJ2-5; 10 positions agree with TRBD2. Germline V gives CDR1 LNHNV, CDR2 YYDKDF (reference sequence). This CDR3 spans 17 amino acids. The trim removed 1 base at V and 2 bases at J, leaving 7 bases unmatched. In nucleotides, the CDR3 is TGTGCCACCAGCAGAGCTACTAGCGGGGCACTGCAAGAGACCCAGTACTTC. Encoded protein: CATSRATSGALQETQYF.

This chain uses TRBV28 with TRBJ2-7, with TRBD1 as a possible D gene (6 bases). The V gene's germline CDR1 is MDHEN and CDR2 SYDVKM. This CDR3 is built from 14 residues. V gave up 2 bases and J gave up 2 bases, with 10 bases separating them. The CDR3 sequence: CASSLEGGPYEQYF. In DNA form, the CDR3 reads TGTGCCAGCAGTTTAGAAGGGGGACCCTACGAGCAGTACTTC.

This clone was detected once. The gene calls are TRBV9 and TRBJ1-4, with a tentative D call TRBD1 (6 bases). The CDR3 is 20 residues long. Germline lookup yields CDR1 SGDLS and CDR2 YYNGEE. Trimming left V 2 bases short and J 0 bases short, with 23 bases between. The CDR3 DNA follows: TGTGCCAGCAGCGTTCCCGTGGGTCAGGGGAGTTTTGCAACTAATGAAAAACTGTTTTTT. Residues: CASSVPVGQGSFATNEKLFF.

The chain has TRBV5-1 and TRBJ2-1, with TRBD2 matching over 9 bases. Losses at the gene ends were 0 bases for V and 7 bases for J; bases not matched to a gene: 11. The CDR3 covers 17 residues. Germline V gives CDR1 SGHRS, CDR2 YFSETQ. The CDR3 DNA follows: TGCGCCAGCAGCTTGGGGGCGGCTAGCGGGGTTTCGAATGAGCAGTTCTTC. Translated: CASSLGAASGVSNEQFF.

The chain recombines TRBV20-1 with TRBJ2-3; D is unresolved. V lost 3 bases and J lost 5, with 15 bases in between. This CDR3 is 14 amino acids long. CDR1 is DFQATT, CDR2 SNEGSKA, per germline (reference sequence). The CDR3 here is CSASLGSILDTQYF. The CDR3 region has the DNA TGCAGTGCTAGTCTGGGCTCGATATTAGATACGCAGTATTTT.

The chain employs TRBV5-1 and TRBJ2-7, with D possibly matching TRBD2 (6 bases). Germline CDR1 and CDR2: SGHRS and YFSETQ. This CDR3 comprises 14 residues. The germline V and J ends were trimmed by 6 bases and 0 bases, with 13 bases remaining between them. The chain's CDR3 is CASTPGGSSYEQYF. CDR3 DNA: TGCGCCAGCACCCCCGGGGGATCCTCCTACGAGCAGTACTTC.

The chain employs TRBV7-9 and TRBJ1-2; D perhaps matches TRBD1 (6 bases). V lost 5 bases to trimming and J lost 7 bases, with 14 bases between them. This CDR3 has 13 amino acids. CDR1 and CDR2 (germline): SEHNR, FQNEAQ (reference sequence). CDR3 nucleotide sequence: TGTGCCAGCAGCATATACGGGACACTTGGCTACACCTTC. Amino acid sequence: CASSIYGTLGYTF.

J is TRBJ1-3 and V is TRBV28; unclear D gene. V lost 5 bases to trimming and J lost 4 bases, with 9 bases between them. Germline V gene sequence: CDR1 MDHEN, CDR2 SYDVKM. The CDR3 spans 13 residues. CDR3 in DNA: TGTGCCAGCAGTCCTAGGAGAGGAAACACCATATATTTT. This sequence encodes CASSPRRGNTIYF.

The chain joins TRBV6-1 to TRBJ1-5; maybe TRBD1 (5 bases). The CDR3 runs 15 residues. The germline V and J ends were trimmed by 1 base and 3 bases, with 10 bases remaining between them. Germline values: CDR1 MNHNS, CDR2 SASEGT. The CDR3 loop reads CASSEEGVPNQPQHF. The CDR3 DNA reads as TGTGCCAGCAGTGAAGAAGGGGTCCCCAATCAGCCCCAGCATTTT.

This rearrangement joins TRBV5-4 to TRBJ1-1; a possible D gene is TRBD1 (5 bases). Germline assignment: CDR1 SGHNT and CDR2 YYREEE (reference sequence). The CDR3 contains 15 residues. The V end was cut by 4 bases, the J end by 4 bases, with 17 bases between. The CDR3: CASSPGGIRFTEAFF. For the CDR3, the DNA is TGTGCCAGCAGCCCCGGGGGGATAAGATTCACTGAAGCTTTCTTT. Full variable domain (rest looked up from reference TRBV5-4 and TRBJ1-1): ETGVTQSPTHLIKTRGQQVTLRCSSQSGHNTVSWYQQALGQGPQFIFQYYREEENGRGNFPPRFSGLQFPNYSSELNVNALELDDSALYLCASSPGGIRFTEAFFGQGTRLTVV.

The chain has TRBV6-5 and TRBJ2-7; weak D call: TRBD1 (5 bases). Trimming took off 4 bases at V and 0 bases at J, with 7 bases between the two ends. Germline lookup yields CDR1 MNHEY and CDR2 SVGAGI. CDR3 length equals 13 residues. CDR3 DNA: TGTGCCAGCAGTTCAGGGATCTCCTACGAGCAGTACTTC. This translates into CASSSGISYEQYF.

This chain uses TRBV5-4 with TRBJ2-3; D is unresolved. The CDR3 has 13 residues. CDR1 SGHNT and CDR2 YYREEE come from the germline V gene (reference sequence). Trimming stripped 4 bases from V and 2 bases from J, with 8 bases between. The CDR3: CASSLPTTDTQYF. The DNA for the CDR3 is TGTGCCAGCAGCCTCCCTACCACAGATACGCAGTATTTT. The full variable domain, in which reference TRBV5-4 and TRBJ2-3 provide the parts outside the CDR3, is ETGVTQSPTHLIKTRGQQVTLRCSSQSGHNTVSWYQQALGQGPQFIFQYYREEENGRGNFPPRFSGLQFPNYSSELNVNALELDDSALYLCASSLPTTDTQYFGPGTRLTVL.

A note on this clone: One end of the junction varies from germline; a read error may be responsible. The chain recombines TRBV7-9 with TRBJ2-1; maybe TRBD1 (8 bases). Germline lookup yields CDR1 SEHNR and CDR2 FQNEAQ (reference sequence). CDR3 length equals 17 residues. The CDR3 DNA sequence: TGTGCCAGCAGCACCAACAGGGGGGGATACTCCAACAATGAGCAGTTCTTC. It is translated as CASSTNRGGYSNNEQFF.

V usage is TRBV30 and J usage is TRBJ1-1, with D hard to call. This CDR3 spans 16 amino acids. V lost 0 bases to trimming and J lost 1 base, with 15 bases between them. The germline CDR1 and CDR2 sequences are GTSNPN and SVGIG (reference sequence). The CDR3 nucleotides are TGTGCCTGGAGTGTACCAGTTCAGCGAAGGAACACTGAAGCTTTCTTT. The encoded protein is CAWSVPVQRRNTEAFF.

CDR3 sequence (DNA): TGTGCCAGCAGCTTAATAACAGGGGGAATGGATACGCAGTATTTT. This codes for CASSLITGGMDTQYF. The chain is built from TRBV7-8 and TRBJ2-3; 8 bases are shared with TRBD1. The CDR3 totals 15 residues. Germline loops: CDR1 SGHVS, CDR2 FQNEAQ. V shed 2 bases, J shed 6 bases, and the junction held 7 bases outside the gene matches.

The chain couples TRBV24-1 to TRBJ1-4; D gene unclear. Between the trimmed V and J ends, which lost 3 bases and 7 bases, there was a span of 17 bases. This CDR3 comprises 16 residues. The V gene's germline CDR1 is KGHDR and CDR2 SFDVKD. The CDR3 is CATSDPGGRGSEKLFF. CDR3 DNA: TGTGCCACCAGTGATCCAGGAGGGAGAGGGAGTGAAAAACTGTTTTTT.

V and J are TRBV2 and TRBJ1-1; perhaps TRBD1 as D (5 bases). Per the germline V gene, CDR1 is SNHLY and CDR2 is FYNNEI. V was pared by 8 bases and J by 0 bases, with 10 bases between. The CDR3 length is 13 residues. DNA of the CDR3: TGTGCCAGCGGCAGGGACTTGAACACTGAAGCTTTCTTT. Translation: CASGRDLNTEAFF.

The chain has TRBV3-1 (or the pseudogene TRBV3-2) and TRBJ2-2, with 11 bases matching TRBD2. V lost 6 bases, J lost 11 bases, and 14 bases stayed unmatched. This CDR3 comprises 16 residues. Per the germline V gene, CDR1 is LGHDT and CDR2 is YNNKEL (reference sequence). This chain's CDR3 is CASSPGIAGGLFELFF. The CDR3 bases are TGTGCCAGCAGTCCCGGGATAGCGGGGGGGCTCTTCGAGCTGTTTTTT.

The genes are TRBV6-5 and TRBJ2-5; 8 nucleotides align to TRBD2. V lost 6 bases and J lost 4; bases outside the gene matches: 4. CDR1 is MNHEY and CDR2 is SVGAGI in the germline V gene. The CDR3 length is 13 residues. As DNA, the CDR3 is TGTGCCAGCAGCCCCGGGGGGGCAGAGACCCAGTACTTC. It codes for CASSPGGAETQYF.